This T cell receptor beta chain came from a study of T cell responses to AZD1222 COVID-19 vaccine. Study-wide results and caveats: At baseline, just 6 or 7 AZD1222 recipients tested seropositive.

Data came from immunoSEQ multiplex PCR; TCRdb stores just in-frame clones and leaves some out. Among 170,000 or so clones listed, roughly nine tenths were seen once. The germline V gene encodes CDR1 LGHDT and CDR2 YNNKEL (reference sequence). Trimming removed 4 bases from V and 6 bases from J; junction bases left unmatched: 8. The CDR3 length is 15 residues. Turning to this clone: Its antigen is as yet unknown.

This specimen was peripheral blood, taken on day 0 of AZD1222 vaccination. The chain recombines TRBV3-1 (or the pseudogene TRBV3-2) with TRBJ2-2; TRBD1 aligns across 7 bases. The TCR comes from an adult in good health. The CDR3, as DNA: TGTGCCAGCAGCCTCGGACAGGTTAGGGCCGGGGAGCTGTTTTTT. Residues: CASSLGQVRAGELFF.